The clone carrying this T cell receptor (beta chain) was seen only a few times. Antigen unknown. The data belong to a study of vaccination and CD4 T cells after COVID-19. Study at large: Convalescent donors: six male, four female; seven Caucasian, two Asian, one multiracial, two Hispanic. Post-vaccine specimens were obtained a median around 79 days after dose two (range 14 to 241).

The treatment denotes: roughly 11-day PBMC culture with coronavirus spike peptide pools or control peptides (ViraFEST assay). All positive PCR tests were dated between March and December 2020, predating US Alpha, Beta and Delta variants. The germline V and J ends were trimmed by 3 bases and 6 bases, with 17 bases remaining between them. This CDR3 spans 14 amino acids. Germline V CDR1 and CDR2: DFQATT, SNEGSKA (reference sequence). General study results and limits: Within the convalescent patients, spike mono-reactivity was found in 304 of 307 vaccine-specific clones.

Once obtained from cultured CD4+ T cells, the DNA was sequenced using the Oncomine TCR Beta short-read assay. A single record per CDR3 protein comes from TCRdb applying MiXCR to the PCR reads. The data hold about 13,000 distinct CDR3 sequences, with 56% observed a single time. V gene TRBV20-1 combines with J gene TRBJ1-1, with a possible D match to TRBD1 (5 bases). The clonotype was recovered from a human donor who had recovered from COVID-19. Sequencing used CD4+ T cells from blood, cultured in vitro. The chain's CDR3 is CSASTGVSWAEAFF. The CDR3 DNA reads as TGCAGTGCTAGCACGGGGGTTAGTTGGGCTGAAGCTTTCTTT.